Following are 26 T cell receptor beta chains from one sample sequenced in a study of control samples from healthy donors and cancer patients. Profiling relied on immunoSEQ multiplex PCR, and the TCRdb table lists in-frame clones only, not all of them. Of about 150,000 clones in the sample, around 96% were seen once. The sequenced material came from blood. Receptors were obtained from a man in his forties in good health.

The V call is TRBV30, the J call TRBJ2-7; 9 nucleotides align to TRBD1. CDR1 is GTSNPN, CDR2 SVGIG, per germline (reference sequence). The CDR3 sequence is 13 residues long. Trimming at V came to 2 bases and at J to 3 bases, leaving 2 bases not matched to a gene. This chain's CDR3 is CAWSPDRGYEQYF. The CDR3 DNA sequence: TGTGCCTGGAGTCCGGACAGGGGCTACGAGCAGTACTTC. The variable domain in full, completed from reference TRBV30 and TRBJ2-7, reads SQTIHQWPATLVQPVGSPLSLECTVEGTSNPNLYWYRQAAGRGLQLLFYSVGIGQISSEVPQNLSASRPQDRQFILSSKKLLLSDSGFYLCAWSPDRGYEQYFGPGTRLTVT.

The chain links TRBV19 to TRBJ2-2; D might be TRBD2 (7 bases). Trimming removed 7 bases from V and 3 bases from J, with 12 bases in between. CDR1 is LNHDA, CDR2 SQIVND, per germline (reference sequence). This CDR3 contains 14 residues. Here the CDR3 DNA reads TGTGCCAGTACCGCGGGGGCGGACACCGGGGAGCTGTTTTTT. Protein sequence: CASTAGADTGELFF.

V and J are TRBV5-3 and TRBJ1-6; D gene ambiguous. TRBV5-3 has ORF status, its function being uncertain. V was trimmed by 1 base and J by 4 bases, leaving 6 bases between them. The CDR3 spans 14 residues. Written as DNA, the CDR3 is TGTGCCAGAAGCTTGATAGGGTATAATTCACCCCTCCACTTT. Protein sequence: CARSLIGYNSPLHF.

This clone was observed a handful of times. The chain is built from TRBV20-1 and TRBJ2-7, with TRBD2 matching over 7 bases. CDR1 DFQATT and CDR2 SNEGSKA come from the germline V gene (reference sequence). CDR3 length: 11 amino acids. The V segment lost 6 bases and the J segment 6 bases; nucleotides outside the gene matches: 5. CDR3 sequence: CSARQRGEQYF. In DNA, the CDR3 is TGCAGTGCCAGACAGCGGGGCGAGCAGTACTTC.

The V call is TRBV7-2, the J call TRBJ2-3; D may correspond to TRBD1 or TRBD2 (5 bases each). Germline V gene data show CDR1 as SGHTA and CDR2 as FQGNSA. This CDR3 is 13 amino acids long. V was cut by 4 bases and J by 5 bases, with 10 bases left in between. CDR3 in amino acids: CASSSGPGDTQYF. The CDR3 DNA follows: TGTGCCAGCAGCTCGGGGCCTGGAGATACGCAGTATTTT.

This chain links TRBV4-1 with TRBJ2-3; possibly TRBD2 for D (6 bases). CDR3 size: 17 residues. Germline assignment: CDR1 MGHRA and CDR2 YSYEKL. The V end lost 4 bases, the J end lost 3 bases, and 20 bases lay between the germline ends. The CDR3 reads CASSRLAGRGMTDTQYF. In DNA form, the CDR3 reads TGCGCCAGCAGCCGACTGGCTGGGCGGGGTATGACAGATACGCAGTATTTT.

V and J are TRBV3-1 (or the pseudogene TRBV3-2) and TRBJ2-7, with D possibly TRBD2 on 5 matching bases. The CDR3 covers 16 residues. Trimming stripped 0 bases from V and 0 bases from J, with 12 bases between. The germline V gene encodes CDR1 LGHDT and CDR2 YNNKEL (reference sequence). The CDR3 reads CASSQDGAGNSYEQYF. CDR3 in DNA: TGTGCCAGCAGCCAAGATGGCGCGGGCAACTCCTACGAGCAGTACTTC.

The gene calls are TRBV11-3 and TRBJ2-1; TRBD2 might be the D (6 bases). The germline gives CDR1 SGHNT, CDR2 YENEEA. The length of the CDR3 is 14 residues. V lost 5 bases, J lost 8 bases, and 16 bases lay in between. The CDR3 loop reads CASSGGALGDEQFF. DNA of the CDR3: TGTGCCAGCAGCGGCGGGGCACTAGGGGATGAGCAGTTCTTC.

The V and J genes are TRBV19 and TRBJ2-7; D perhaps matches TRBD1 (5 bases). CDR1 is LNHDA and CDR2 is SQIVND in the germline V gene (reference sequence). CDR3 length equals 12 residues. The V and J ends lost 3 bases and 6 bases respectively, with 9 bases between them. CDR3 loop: CASSMQGSEQYF. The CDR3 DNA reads TGTGCCAGTAGTATGCAGGGTTCCGAGCAGTACTTC. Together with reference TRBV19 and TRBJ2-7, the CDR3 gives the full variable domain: DGGITQSPKYLFRKEGQNVTLSCEQNLNHDAMYWYRQDPGQGLRLIYYSQIVNDFQKGDIAEGYSVSREKKESFPLTVTSAQKNPTAFYLCASSMQGSEQYFGPGTRLTVT.

The CDR3 region has the DNA TGTGCCAGCAGCTTAGCCGGGACAGAGTATAACTATGGCTACACCTTC. It translates to CASSLAGTEYNYGYTF. The chain recombines TRBV7-9 with TRBJ1-2; 7 nucleotides match TRBD1. CDR3 length: 16 amino acids. With 0 bases clipped from V and 1 base from J, the junction kept 5 bases outside the gene matches. Germline V gene sequence: CDR1 SEHNR, CDR2 FQNEAQ (reference sequence).

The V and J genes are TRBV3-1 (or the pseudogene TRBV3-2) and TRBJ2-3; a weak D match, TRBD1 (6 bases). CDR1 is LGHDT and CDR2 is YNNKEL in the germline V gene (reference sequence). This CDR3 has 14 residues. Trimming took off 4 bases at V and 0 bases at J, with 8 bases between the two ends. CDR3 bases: TGTGCCAGCAGCCCTAGGGGGAGCACAGATACGCAGTATTTT. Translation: CASSPRGSTDTQYF.

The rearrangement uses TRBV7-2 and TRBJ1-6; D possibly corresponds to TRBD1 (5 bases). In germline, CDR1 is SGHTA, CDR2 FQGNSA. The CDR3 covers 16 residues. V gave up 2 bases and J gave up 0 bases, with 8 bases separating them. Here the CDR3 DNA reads TGTGCCAGCAGCTTACGACAGAGCTCCTATAATTCACCCCTCCACTTT. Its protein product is CASSLRQSSYNSPLHF.

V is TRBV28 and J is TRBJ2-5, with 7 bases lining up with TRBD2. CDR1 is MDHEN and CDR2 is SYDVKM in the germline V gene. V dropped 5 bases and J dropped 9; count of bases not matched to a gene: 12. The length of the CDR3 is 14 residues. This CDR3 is CASSATGSGRPQYF. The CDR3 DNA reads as TGTGCCAGCAGTGCCACGGGGTCCGGGAGGCCCCAGTACTTC.

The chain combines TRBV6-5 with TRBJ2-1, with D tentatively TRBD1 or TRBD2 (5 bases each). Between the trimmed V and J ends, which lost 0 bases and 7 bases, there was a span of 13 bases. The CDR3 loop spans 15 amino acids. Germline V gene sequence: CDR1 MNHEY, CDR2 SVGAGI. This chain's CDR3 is CASSYSRGPQNEQFF. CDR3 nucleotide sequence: TGTGCCAGCAGTTACTCGAGGGGTCCCCAGAATGAGCAGTTCTTC.

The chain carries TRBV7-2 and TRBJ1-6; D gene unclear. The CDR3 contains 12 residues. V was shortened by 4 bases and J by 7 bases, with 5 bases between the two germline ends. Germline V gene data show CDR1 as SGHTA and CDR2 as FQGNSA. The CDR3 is CASSSNNSPLHF. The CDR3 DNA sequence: TGTGCCAGCAGCTCTAACAATTCACCCCTCCACTTT.

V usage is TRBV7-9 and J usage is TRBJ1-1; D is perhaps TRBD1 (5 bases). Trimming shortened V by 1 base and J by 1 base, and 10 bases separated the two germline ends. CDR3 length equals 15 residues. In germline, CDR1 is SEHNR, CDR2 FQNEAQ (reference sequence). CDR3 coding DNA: TGTGCCAGCAGCTTAGACCAGGGCCAGAACACTGAAGCTTTCTTT. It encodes CASSLDQGQNTEAFF.

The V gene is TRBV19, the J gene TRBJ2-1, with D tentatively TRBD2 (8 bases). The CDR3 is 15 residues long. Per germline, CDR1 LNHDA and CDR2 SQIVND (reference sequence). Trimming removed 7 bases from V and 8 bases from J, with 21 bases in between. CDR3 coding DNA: TGTGCCAGTAAGGGGGCCGGGACTAGTGCCGATGAGCAGTTCTTC. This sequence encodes CASKGAGTSADEQFF.

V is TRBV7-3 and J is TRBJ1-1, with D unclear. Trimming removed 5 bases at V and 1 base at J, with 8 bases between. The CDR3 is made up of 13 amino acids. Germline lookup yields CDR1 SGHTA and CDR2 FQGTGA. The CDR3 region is CASSNARNTEAFF. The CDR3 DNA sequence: TGTGCCAGCAGCAACGCCCGGAACACTGAAGCTTTCTTT.

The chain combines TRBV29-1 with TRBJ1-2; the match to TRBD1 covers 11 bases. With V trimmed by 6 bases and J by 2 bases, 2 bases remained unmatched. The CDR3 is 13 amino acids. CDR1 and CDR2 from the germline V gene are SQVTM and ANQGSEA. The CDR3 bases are TGCAGCGTACGGGACAGGGGGAACTATGGCTACACCTTC. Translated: CSVRDRGNYGYTF.

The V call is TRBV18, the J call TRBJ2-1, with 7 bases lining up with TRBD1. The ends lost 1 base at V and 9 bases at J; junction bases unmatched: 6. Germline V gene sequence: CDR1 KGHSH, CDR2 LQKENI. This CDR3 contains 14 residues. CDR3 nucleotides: TGTGCCAGCTCACCACGCCGGGACAGCTTTGAGCAGTTCTTC. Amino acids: CASSPRRDSFEQFF.

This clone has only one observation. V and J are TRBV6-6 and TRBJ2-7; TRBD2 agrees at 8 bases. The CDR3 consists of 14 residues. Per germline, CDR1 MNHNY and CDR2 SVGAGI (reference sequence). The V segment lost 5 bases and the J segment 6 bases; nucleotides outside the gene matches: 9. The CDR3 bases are TGTGCCAGCAGTGACCCGGGACTAGGATCCGAGCAGTACTTC. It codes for CASSDPGLGSEQYF.

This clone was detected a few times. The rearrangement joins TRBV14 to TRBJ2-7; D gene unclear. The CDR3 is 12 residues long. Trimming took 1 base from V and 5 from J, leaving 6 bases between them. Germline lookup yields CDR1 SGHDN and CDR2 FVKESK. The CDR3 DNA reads TGTGCCAGCAGCCAAGTGCGGAACGAGCAGTACTTC. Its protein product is CASSQVRNEQYF.

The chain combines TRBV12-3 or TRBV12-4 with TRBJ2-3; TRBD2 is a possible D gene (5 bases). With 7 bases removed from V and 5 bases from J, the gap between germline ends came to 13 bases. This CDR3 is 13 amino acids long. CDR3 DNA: TGTGCCAGCACACGGGCGGGCGAAGATACGCAGTATTTT. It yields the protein CASTRAGEDTQYF.

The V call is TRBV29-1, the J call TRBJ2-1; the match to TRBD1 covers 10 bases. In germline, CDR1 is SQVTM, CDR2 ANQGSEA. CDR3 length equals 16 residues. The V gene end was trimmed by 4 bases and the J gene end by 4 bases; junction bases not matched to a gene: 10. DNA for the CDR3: TGCAGCGTTGCCCACCCCGGGACAGGGGTATACAATGAGCAGTTCTTC. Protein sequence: CSVAHPGTGVYNEQFF.

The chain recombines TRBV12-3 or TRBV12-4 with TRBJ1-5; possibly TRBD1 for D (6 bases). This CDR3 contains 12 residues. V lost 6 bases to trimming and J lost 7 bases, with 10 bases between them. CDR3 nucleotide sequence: TGTGCCAGCAGCCGCACAGGGCAGCCCCAGCATTTT. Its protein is CASSRTGQPQHF.

CDR3 nucleotide sequence: TGTGCTAGTGGTTTGTGGGGAGGAAGGAATCAGCCCCAGCATTTT. This translates into CASGLWGGRNQPQHF. V and J are TRBV12-5 and TRBJ1-5; D gene ambiguous. Germline V gene sequence: CDR1 LGHNT, CDR2 FRNRAP. V lost 2 bases and J 4 bases, leaving 12 bases between the germline ends. This CDR3 comprises 15 residues. Full variable domain (remainder filled in from reference TRBV12-5 and TRBJ1-5): DARVTQTPRHKVTEMGQEVTMRCQPILGHNTVFWYRQTMMQGLELLAYFRNRAPLDDSGMPKDRFSAEMPDATLATLKIQPSEPRDSAVYFCASGLWGGRNQPQHFGDGTRLSIL.